This passage covers 10 T cell receptor beta chains from one sample sequenced in a study of control samples from healthy donors and cancer patients. Clones were read by immunoSEQ multiplex PCR, and TCRdb kept only the in-frame ones, dropping some. The sample yields some 90,000 clones, 85% to 90% seen once. The sample comprised blood. The receptor source for this set is a woman aged 55-70 years in good health.

The DNA of the CDR3 is TGTGCCAGCAGCTTAAGGGGGCTCTCCTACAATGAGCAGTTCTTC. This gives the protein CASSLRGLSYNEQFF. The chain recombines TRBV11-2 with TRBJ2-1; 7 nucleotides match TRBD1. The CDR3 is 15 residues long. V dropped 2 bases and J dropped 0; count of bases not matched to a gene: 1. Germline-derived CDR1 and CDR2 are SGHAT and FQNNGV. The full variable domain, completed using reference TRBV11-2 and TRBJ2-1, is EAGVAQSPRYKIIEKRQSVAFWCNPISGHATLYWYQQILGQGPKLLIQFQNNGVVDDSQLPKDRFSAERLKGVDSTLKIQPAKLEDSAVYLCASSLRGLSYNEQFFGPGTRLTVL.

This clone occurred many times. The CDR3 nucleotides are TGTGCCTGTTGGCGGGGACTTAACTATGGCTACACCTTC. The encoded protein is CACWRGLNYGYTF. The chain carries TRBV30 and TRBJ1-2, with D possibly TRBD1 on 5 matching bases. Germline V gives CDR1 GTSNPN, CDR2 SVGIG (reference sequence). V was clipped by 6 bases and J by 1 base, with 12 bases between them. The CDR3 loop spans 13 amino acids. Full variable domain (outside the CDR3, taken from reference TRBV30 and TRBJ1-2): SQTIHQWPATLVQPVGSPLSLECTVEGTSNPNLYWYRQAAGRGLQLLFYSVGIGQISSEVPQNLSASRPQDRQFILSSKKLLLSDSGFYLCACWRGLNYGYTFGSGTRLTVV.

The chain couples TRBV4-3 to TRBJ2-3; D gene ambiguous. The V gene's germline CDR1 is LGHNA and CDR2 YSLEER. Trimming cost V 4 bases and J 5 bases, with 10 bases left between them. This CDR3 comprises 13 residues. The CDR3, as DNA: TGCGCCAGCAGCCCAATGGCGAAAGATACGCAGTATTTT. Translation gives CASSPMAKDTQYF.

This clone has more than one count but fewer than ten. Other DNA sequences in this specimen translate into the identical CDR3. The chain uses TRBV4-2 and TRBJ2-3, with 11 bases aligning to TRBD2. The CDR3 consists of 16 residues. V trimming: 0 bases; J trimming: 4 bases; junction bases outside the gene matches: 3. Germline loops: CDR1 LGHNA, CDR2 YNFKEQ. CDR3 DNA sequence: TGTGCCAGCAGCCAAGATGGGACTAGCGGCTCAGATACGCAGTATTTT. This gives the protein CASSQDGTSGSDTQYF.

The V call is TRBV6-1, the J call TRBJ2-1; 10 bases are shared with TRBD2. Germline CDR1 reads MNHNS; CDR2 reads SASEGT. The V and J ends lost 4 bases and 1 base, in that order; junction bases with no gene match: 4. The CDR3 length is 16 residues. The CDR3, as DNA: TGTGCCAGCAGTGGTACACTAGCGGGGTCCTACAATGAGCAGTTCTTC. This translates into CASSGTLAGSYNEQFF.

This chain connects TRBV28 to TRBJ1-1; TRBD1 might be the D (5 bases). The CDR3 has 16 amino acids. V dropped 1 base and J dropped 1 base, with 13 bases sitting between them. The V gene's germline CDR1 is MDHEN and CDR2 SYDVKM. Here the CDR3 reads CASSLLSAGQNTEAFF. The CDR3 DNA reads as TGTGCCAGCAGTTTATTATCGGCAGGGCAGAACACTGAAGCTTTCTTT.

The CDR3 DNA reads TGTGCCAGCAGCTTAAAGGTGGGAGTCTCCTACGAGCAGTACTTC. Its protein is CASSLKVGVSYEQYF. The chain links TRBV7-2 to TRBJ2-7, with D tentatively TRBD2 (5 bases). This CDR3 region has 15 residues. Germline CDR1 and CDR2: SGHTA and FQGNSA. Trimming stripped 2 bases from V and 0 bases from J, with 11 bases between.

Only one count was recorded for this clone. The chain combines TRBV28 with TRBJ1-2, with 8 positions matching TRBD1. Germline loops: CDR1 MDHEN, CDR2 SYDVKM. The CDR3 extends over 14 amino acids. Trimming removed 6 bases from V and 10 bases from J; junction bases left unmatched: 13. The CDR3 sequence is CASRVGSGQGNYTF. As DNA, the CDR3 is TGTGCCAGCAGGGTTGGTAGTGGACAGGGAAACTACACCTTC.

The chain couples TRBV7-4 to TRBJ1-4; D is perhaps TRBD1 (6 bases). The CDR3 runs to 15 residues. Deletions cut 0 bases from V and 3 bases from J, with 8 bases between. Germline values: CDR1 SGHVT, CDR2 SQSDAQ. The CDR3 coding sequence is TGTGCCAGCAGCTTAGCGGGACAATCTAATGAAAAACTGTTTTTT. It specifies CASSLAGQSNEKLFF.

The rearrangement joins TRBV6-5 to TRBJ1-2; D may be TRBD1 (6 bases). Germline CDR1 MNHEY, CDR2 SVGAGI. The ends were cut back, 5 bases at V and 5 bases at J, with 18 bases in the middle. CDR3 length: 15 amino acids. The CDR3 DNA is TGTGCCAGCAGTCCTGCTTACAGGGACCCTTATGGCTACACCTTC. Residues: CASSPAYRDPYGYTF.